A selection of T cell receptor beta chains follows, all from one sample in a study of T cell repertoires in cytomegalovirus infection. Their cognate antigens are unknown. Using its own MiXCR run on the reads, TCRdb lists one record per CDR3 protein. Altogether about 830,000 distinct CDR3 sequences are present, about 31% being singletons, with the ten largest covering 9.5% to 15%. Sample: cultured CD8+ T cells from PBMCs, taken from culture after CMV antigen stimulation. The receptors here all came from a human donor in good health (CMV status not recorded). Some clones in this sample may be carry-over from other donors' samples. The CDR3 runs from the conserved cysteine through the conserved F or W. The D gene is left open where the match is weak. Size values are once, few and many counts, or a class for expanded clones, and some rows have none.

V gene	CDR3 length	J gene	D gene	clone size	CDR3 DNA	CDR3 protein
TRBV29-1	14	TRBJ1-2	.	.	TGCAGCGTTGAAGATCTCACCAGATCCTATGGCTACACCTTC	CSVEDLTRSYGYTF
TRBV7-2	14	TRBJ2-7	.	many	TGTGCCAGCAGCTTAATCGGCGGAACTTACGAGCAGTACTTC	CASSLIGGTYEQYF
TRBV12-3/TRBV12-4	12	TRBJ2-1	.	.	TGTGCCAGCAGTTTCATTTATCATGAGCAGTTCTTC	CASSFIYHEQFF
TRBV5-8	17	TRBJ2-5	TRBD1	.	TGTGCCAGCAGCTTGGGAATAGACAGGGGTTGGGGAGAGACCCAGTACTTC	CASSLGIDRGWGETQYF
TRBV7-9	15	TRBJ2-5	TRBD1	.	TGTGCCAGCAGCCCTACAGGGGGCGCCGTGGAGACCCAGTACTTC	CASSPTGGAVETQYF
TRBV10-3	12	TRBJ2-3	.	.	TGTGCCATCAGGACTAGCACAGATACGCAGTATTTT	CAIRTSTDTQYF
TRBV6-5	12	TRBJ1-1	.	.	TGTGCCAGCAACCAGGGTGCCACTGAAGCTTTCTTT	CASNQGATEAFF
TRBV18	16	TRBJ2-3	TRBD1	few	TGTGCCAGCTCACCCCCTGACAGGGAGAACACAGATACGCAGTATTTT	CASSPPDRENTDTQYF
TRBV12-3/TRBV12-4	15	TRBJ1-2	.	.	TGTGCCAGCAGTTTCGCGTCACCTGCTAACTATGGCTACACCTTC	CASSFASPANYGYTF
TRBV7-6	11	TRBJ2-1	.	.	TGTGCCAGCAGCCCTAATTCCGAGCAGTTCTTC	CASSPNSEQFF
TRBV7-3	17	TRBJ2-1	TRBD2	.	TGTGCCAGCAGCCCCGGCTCGGGGACTAGCGGGTACAATGAGCAGTTCTTC	CASSPGSGTSGYNEQFF
TRBV11-1	16	TRBJ1-1	.	few	TGTGCCAGCAGCTTATTGCGGTCCCCGGCTAATACTGAAGCTTTCTTT	CASSLLRSPANTEAFF
TRBV6-6	14	TRBJ2-5	TRBD2	.	TGTGCCAGCAGACTCCTAGCGGACCGAGAGACCCAGTACTTC	CASRLLADRETQYF
TRBV28	17	TRBJ1-1	.	.	TGTGCCAGCAGTTTTAATGCCCGTGGGGGGATGAACACTGAAGCTTTCTTT	CASSFNARGGMNTEAFF
TRBV27	13	TRBJ2-7	TRBD1	.	TGTGCCAGCAGTTCGGGACAGCGCTACGAGCAGTACTTC	CASSSGQRYEQYF
TRBV20-1	16	TRBJ1-6	TRBD1	few	TGCAGTGCTAAGGACAGGGGCCAATCATATAATTCACCCCTCCACTTT	CSAKDRGQSYNSPLHF
TRBV7-2	14	TRBJ2-1	.	many	TGTGCCAGCAGTTTAGGGCGGTATTACAATGAGCAGTTCTTC	CASSLGRYYNEQFF
TRBV9	14	TRBJ2-1	.	.	TGTGCCAGCAGCGCCGGGGACCGTCGGAATGAGCAGTTCTTC	CASSAGDRRNEQFF
TRBV5-8	14	TRBJ1-1	.	few	TGTGCCAGCAGCTTGGAAGTCTTACACACTGAAGCTTTCTTT	CASSLEVLHTEAFF
TRBV6-8	14	TRBJ1-1	TRBD1	few	TGTGCCAGCAGTTGGACAGGGCAGAACACTGAAGCTTTCTTT	CASSWTGQNTEAFF